What follows are 7 T cell receptor beta chains derived from one specimen sequenced in a study of shared clonotypes between healthy human individuals. CD45RO negativity and positive selection for CCR7 defined naive CD8 cells, a population that excluded terminally differentiated effector memory CD45RA+ cells. Generated by immunoSEQ multiplex PCR, the TCRdb table keeps only in-frame clones and is missing some. The data contain 1.5 million to 2.5 million clones, about 95% of them singletons. Input material: naive CD8+ T cells sorted from blood. The receptors derive from a man between 18 and 35 years old in good health.

Details on this clone: In the same sample, other DNA sequences code for this CDR3. The chain employs TRBV5-6 and TRBJ2-5, with no clear D. Germline V CDR1 and CDR2: SGHDT, YYEEEE. The V end was cut by 0 bases, the J end by 5 bases, with 8 bases between. This CDR3 has 13 amino acids. The CDR3 region has the DNA TGTGCCAGCAGCTTGGCCGGATCTGAGACCCAGTACTTC. Protein sequence: CASSLAGSETQYF.

In the case of this clone: The sample contains more than one DNA sequence encoding this CDR3. The J gene is TRBJ2-7, the V gene TRBV6-1; 7 nucleotides match TRBD2. The CDR3 runs 13 residues. Germline-derived CDR1 and CDR2 are MNHNS and SASEGT. V lost 0 bases, J lost 4 bases, and 0 bases stayed unmatched. The CDR3 here is CASSEAREYEQYF. CDR3 in DNA: TGTGCCAGCAGTGAAGCGCGGGAGTACGAGCAGTACTTC.

This chain links TRBV5-4 with TRBJ2-7; D may match TRBD1 or TRBD2 (5 bases each). Germline-derived CDR1 and CDR2 are SGHNT and YYREEE (reference sequence). CDR3 size: 14 residues. V dropped 1 base and J dropped 1 base, with 9 bases sitting between them. The DNA of the CDR3 is TGTGCCAGCAGCTTGAGGGGACCATCCTACGAGCAGTACTTC. It translates to CASSLRGPSYEQYF.

As to this clone: Distinct nucleotide sequences in the sample also encode this CDR3. In DNA, the CDR3 is TGTGCCAGCAGTTTGGGGCTTGGTCAGCCCCAGCATTTT. Its protein is CASSLGLGQPQHF. The chain uses TRBV27 and TRBJ1-5, with TRBD1 as a possible D gene (5 bases). Germline V gene data show CDR1 as MNHEY and CDR2 as SMNVEV (reference sequence). Trimming took off 3 bases at V and 6 bases at J, with 9 bases between the two ends. The CDR3 is 13 residues long.

The chain has TRBV18 and TRBJ2-7; the D gene is possibly TRBD1 (6 bases). This CDR3 region has 16 residues. CDR1 and CDR2 from the germline V gene are KGHSH and LQKENI. The V end was cut by 2 bases, the J end by 0 bases, with 14 bases between. The CDR3 here is CASSPVQGEISYEQYF. As DNA, the CDR3 is TGTGCCAGCTCACCAGTACAGGGAGAGATCTCCTACGAGCAGTACTTC.

The V and J genes are TRBV5-1 and TRBJ2-7; D unresolved. The CDR3 runs to 13 residues. The V gene lost 2 bases and the J gene lost 5 bases, with 11 bases spanning the gap. The germline CDR1 and CDR2 sequences are SGHRS and YFSETQ. The CDR3 is CASSFPERDEQYF. CDR3 sequence (DNA): TGCGCCAGCAGCTTTCCAGAGCGCGACGAGCAGTACTTC.

On this clone itself: This same CDR3 is encoded by further DNA sequences in the sample. The chain recombines TRBV2 with TRBJ2-7; possibly TRBD1 for D (6 bases). Trimming took off 6 bases at V and 2 bases at J, with 8 bases between the two ends. The CDR3 loop spans 12 amino acids. Germline CDR1 SNHLY, CDR2 FYNNEI. CDR3 amino acids: CASRDSPYEQYF. CDR3 coding DNA: TGTGCCAGCAGGGACAGCCCCTACGAGCAGTACTTC. Variable domain in full (rest from reference TRBV2 and TRBJ2-7): EPEVTQTPSHQVTQMGQEVILRCVPISNHLYFYWYRQILGQKVEFLVSFYNNEISEKSEIFDDQFSVERPDGSNFTLKIRSTKLEDSAMYFCASRDSPYEQYFGPGTRLTVT.